This T cell receptor beta chain stems from a study of T cell responses to AZD1222 COVID-19 vaccine. Only one count was recorded for this clone. The antigen remains undetermined. The germline CDR1 and CDR2 sequences are MNHEY and SVGAGI. V lost 0 bases and J 3 bases, leaving 13 bases between the germline ends. The CDR3 consists of 16 residues. Overall study results and limits: The reported proportion of spike-specific TCRs targeting unmutated variant regions was nearly half.

TCRdb keeps only in-frame clones here, not all; method: immunoSEQ multiplex PCR. The table records about 140,000 clones, approximately 88% of them present only once. The clonotype was recovered from an adult in good health. The sample in question was peripheral blood, obtained on day 0 of AZD1222 vaccination. The rearrangement links TRBV6-5 to TRBJ2-3, with D tentatively TRBD1 or TRBD2 (6 bases each). CDR3 sequence (DNA): TGTGCCAGCAGTTACTCGACGGGGGCAATGACAGATACGCAGTATTTT. Protein sequence: CASSYSTGAMTDTQYF.